This T cell receptor beta chain appears in the sequencing data of a study of Graves' ophthalmopathy and Graves' hyperthyroidism. The CDR3 sequence is 11 residues long. Germline V gives CDR1 MNHEY, CDR2 SVGAGI. The V end lost 0 bases, the J end lost 5 bases, and 2 bases lay between the germline ends. This clonotype has ten or more counts. From RNA, the CDR3 regions of TCR beta chains were amplified and sequenced. Investigators did first-round RT-PCR with HTBI primers, then second-round multiplex PCR. TCRdb reanalysed the multiplex PCR reads using MiXCR and keeps one entry per CDR3 protein. The top ten clones hold more than 2.5% of a sample with approximately 640,000 distinct CDR3 sequences, 35% to 50% of them seen once.

This sequence was found in an adult man with Graves' ophthalmopathy. Sequencing was performed on peripheral blood. V usage is TRBV6-5 and J usage is TRBJ2-7; D ambiguous. The CDR3 spells CASSYSDEQYF. CDR3 bases: TGTGCCAGCAGTTACTCAGACGAGCAGTACTTC.